The rows below give T cell receptor beta chains drawn from one sample of a study of control samples from healthy donors and cancer patients. Sequencing was performed with immunoSEQ multiplex PCR; in TCRdb, only in-frame clones are kept and a portion is missing. Here the sample spans tens of thousands of clones, 70% to 90% being singletons. The sequencing input was PBMCs. These TCRs come from a woman aged 60-75 years with head and neck cancer. Both conserved end residues are part of each CDR3. The D gene is left open where the match is weak. Not every row has a clone size; where given, it reads once, few, many or a size class.

DNA | CDR3 | size | length | D | J | V
TGTGCCACCAGCCCCCGGATCCCCAACGTCCTGACTTTC | CATSPRIPNVLTF | - | 13 | - | TRBJ2-6 | TRBV5-8
TGCGCCAGCAGCATGCCGGGACAGAGAAACACCATATATTTT | CASSMPGQRNTIYF | - | 14 | TRBD1 | TRBJ1-3 | TRBV5-1
TGTGCCAGCAGCTTTGCGGGAGTAAACGAGCAGTACTTC | CASSFAGVNEQYF | - | 13 | TRBD2 | TRBJ2-7 | TRBV13
TGTGCCAGTAGTATTCCTGACTCCCGGGGCACCGGGGAGCTGTTTTTT | CASSIPDSRGTGELFF | - | 16 | - | TRBJ2-2 | TRBV19
TGTGCCAGCTCACCATCGGGACATAGAGATACGCAGTATTTT | CASSPSGHRDTQYF | few | 14 | - | TRBJ2-3 | TRBV18
TGTGCCAGCAGTTGGACAGGGGGAGGCGAGCAGTACTTC | CASSWTGGGEQYF | once | 13 | TRBD1 | TRBJ2-7 | TRBV7-9
TGCGCCAGCAGCTTGGCCGCTCTAGGCAGGTCAGGATACGAGCAGTACTTC | CASSLAALGRSGYEQYF | - | 17 | - | TRBJ2-7 | TRBV5-1
TGTGCCAGTAGTATGGACGGCCCCAATCAGCCCCAGCATTTT | CASSMDGPNQPQHF | - | 14 | - | TRBJ1-5 | TRBV19
TGTGCCACCAGTGTGAAGCGGGATAAAGTTTACAATGAGCAGTTCTTC | CATSVKRDKVYNEQFF | - | 16 | TRBD2 | TRBJ2-1 | TRBV15
TGTGCCAGCAGCCCTAAGGGGCAGGTCGGGAACGAGCAGTACTTC | CASSPKGQVGNEQYF | - | 15 | - | TRBJ2-7 | TRBV3-1/TRBV3-2
TGTGCCAGCAGTTCAGGGGAAACTAATGAAAAACTGTTTTTT | CASSSGETNEKLFF | - | 14 | - | TRBJ1-4 | TRBV6-2/TRBV6-3
TGTGCCAGCTCACCAGAGGGACAGGGTCCCTACGAGCAGTACTTC | CASSPEGQGPYEQYF | - | 15 | TRBD1 | TRBJ2-7 | TRBV18
TGTGCCAGCAGCCGCTGGGAGGATCAAGAGACCCAGTACTTC | CASSRWEDQETQYF | once | 14 | - | TRBJ2-5 | TRBV28
TGTGCCAGCAGCTTAAGGGGGAACAGGCTGGGACTAGCGGACGACACCGGGGAGCTGTTTTTT | CASSLRGNRLGLADDTGELFF | - | 21 | TRBD2 | TRBJ2-2 | TRBV7-3
TGTGCCAGCAGCCTGGACAAGAGCTCCTACAATGAGCAGTTCTTC | CASSLDKSSYNEQFF | - | 15 | - | TRBJ2-1 | TRBV5-4
TGCGCCAGCAGCTTGGGTATAGCGGGAGGGCCCCGGCAGTACTTC | CASSLGIAGGPRQYF | few | 15 | TRBD2 | TRBJ2-7 | TRBV5-1
TGTGCCAGCAGTCGGTACAGGGCGGACACTGAAGCTTTCTTT | CASSRYRADTEAFF | - | 14 | - | TRBJ1-1 | TRBV27